One and the same sample provided the 16 T cell receptor beta chains below, sequenced in a study of shared clonotypes between healthy human individuals. The repertoire was sequenced with immunoSEQ multiplex PCR; TCRdb's copy has only in-frame clones and lacks some. The sample shows roughly 2.1 million clones, around 93% of them seen only once. The naive CD8 fraction comprised CD45RO-negative cells positively selected for CCR7 and excluded terminally differentiated effector memory CD45RA+ cells. Material: naive CD8+ T cells from PBMCs. The receptors stem from a man aged 18 to 30 in good health. Some clones in this sample may be carry-over from other donors' samples.

V is TRBV19 and J is TRBJ2-1; 9 positions agree with TRBD1. The CDR3 totals 14 residues. V gave up 3 bases and J gave up 6 bases; unmatched junction bases: 3. CDR1 is LNHDA and CDR2 is SQIVND in the germline V gene (reference sequence). CDR3: CASSMWDRANEQFF. The CDR3 bases are TGTGCCAGTAGTATGTGGGACAGGGCCAATGAGCAGTTCTTC.

The chain couples TRBV5-1 to TRBJ2-5; maybe TRBD2 (5 bases). The CDR3 extends over 13 amino acids. The germline V gene encodes CDR1 SGHRS and CDR2 YFSETQ. Trimming left V 0 bases short and J 5 bases short, with 8 bases between. CDR3 in amino acids: CASSLVGGETQYF. The CDR3 bases are TGCGCCAGCAGCTTGGTGGGCGGGGAGACCCAGTACTTC.

This clone was recorded a few times. This chain uses TRBV6-5 with TRBJ1-2, with 9 bases that match TRBD1. This CDR3 has 13 amino acids. V was pared by 6 bases and J by 4 bases, with 3 bases of the junction left unmatched. Germline assignment: CDR1 MNHEY and CDR2 SVGAGI. CDR3 sequence: CASSQTGGYGYTF. The CDR3 coding sequence is TGTGCCAGCAGCCAGACAGGGGGCTATGGCTACACCTTC.

The chain combines TRBV9 with TRBJ2-3; TRBD2 matches 10 bases. This CDR3 is 16 amino acids long. The V gene's germline CDR1 is SGDLS and CDR2 YYNGEE. J was trimmed by 9 bases and V by 0 bases; bases with no gene match: 10. The CDR3 nucleotides read TGTGCCAGCAGCGTAGGTCTAGCGGGAGTGGGGGGCACGCAGTATTTT. Its protein is CASSVGLAGVGGTQYF.

The chain is built from TRBV7-9 and TRBJ2-7; the D is unclear. This CDR3 spans 15 amino acids. CDR1 and CDR2 from the germline V gene are SEHNR and FQNEAQ (reference sequence). Between the trimmed V and J ends, which lost 7 bases and 3 bases, there was a span of 19 bases. This CDR3 reads CASNQQGSLHYEQYF. The CDR3 DNA sequence: TGTGCCAGCAACCAACAAGGCTCTCTACACTACGAGCAGTACTTC.

The V gene is TRBV5-1, the J gene TRBJ2-7, with TRBD1 identical over 10 bases. There are 17 residues in the CDR3. V shed 5 bases, J shed 6 bases, and the junction held 17 bases outside the gene matches. Germline assignment: CDR1 SGHRS and CDR2 YFSETQ. The CDR3 sequence: CASSFYSPGQGIGEQYF. For the CDR3, the DNA is TGCGCCAGCAGTTTTTACAGCCCGGGACAGGGGATCGGCGAGCAGTACTTC.

This rearrangement joins TRBV15 to TRBJ2-1; TRBD1 agrees at 8 bases. The CDR3 length is 15 residues. Per the germline V gene, CDR1 is LNHNV and CDR2 is YYDKDF (reference sequence). The J segment lost 10 bases and the V segment lost 3 bases, leaving 11 bases of the junction unmatched. DNA for the CDR3: TGTGCCACCAGCAGGAGAGGGCAGGGGGCCAGGGAGCAGTTCTTC. Translated, it gives CATSRRGQGAREQFF.

The V call is TRBV6-1, the J call TRBJ2-3; 9 nucleotides line up with TRBD2. Germline-derived CDR1 and CDR2 are MNHNS and SASEGT. The trim removed 4 bases at V and 7 bases at J, leaving 6 bases unmatched. The CDR3 has 14 amino acids. This CDR3 is CASSVLAGSHTQYF. In DNA, the CDR3 is TGTGCCAGCAGTGTTCTAGCGGGATCACATACGCAGTATTTT.

The V gene is TRBV28, the J gene TRBJ1-5; the D gene is possibly TRBD1 (5 bases). This CDR3 is built from 13 residues. V was pared by 6 bases and J by 4 bases, with 10 bases between. Germline-derived CDR1 and CDR2 are MDHEN and SYDVKM. The CDR3 DNA is TGTGCCAGCAGGTGGGAGGGGAATCAGCCCCAGCATTTT. Its translation is CASRWEGNQPQHF.

The rearrangement uses TRBV7-9 and TRBJ1-1, with a weak D call TRBD1 (5 bases). The length of the CDR3 is 15 residues. V gave up 5 bases and J gave up 4 bases, with 17 bases separating them. Germline CDR1 and CDR2: SEHNR and FQNEAQ (reference sequence). This chain's CDR3 is CASSPPGTSGTEAFF. Written as DNA, the CDR3 is TGTGCCAGCAGCCCCCCCGGGACCTCCGGCACTGAAGCTTTCTTT.

The V and J genes are TRBV5-4 and TRBJ2-6, with TRBD1 as a possible D gene (5 bases). The CDR3 totals 15 residues. CDR1 SGHNT and CDR2 YYREEE come from the germline V gene (reference sequence). Trimming removed 9 bases at V and 0 bases at J, with 13 bases between. The CDR3, as DNA: TGTGCCACCACGCGTAGGGGCTCTGGGGCCAACGTCCTGACTTTC. This translates into CATTRRGSGANVLTF.

The chain employs TRBV7-9 and TRBJ2-4; 7 nucleotides agree with TRBD2. Per germline, CDR1 SEHNR and CDR2 FQNEAQ (reference sequence). The CDR3 contains 16 residues. V lost 2 bases, J lost 0 bases, and 4 bases stayed unmatched. CDR3 residues: CASSLWEGRAKNIQYF. For the CDR3, the DNA is TGTGCCAGCAGCTTATGGGAGGGAAGAGCCAAAAACATTCAGTACTTC.

The V and J genes are TRBV28 and TRBJ2-1; D not certain. Germline V gene lookup returns CDR1 MDHEN and CDR2 SYDVKM. The V gene lost 10 bases and the J gene lost 0 bases, with 16 bases spanning the gap. There are 15 residues in the CDR3. The CDR3 region is CATNRPWSSYNEQFF. In nucleotides, the CDR3 is TGTGCCACCAACCGACCCTGGAGCTCCTACAATGAGCAGTTCTTC.

V is TRBV27 and J is TRBJ2-1, with unresolved D. V shed 4 bases and J shed 0 bases, with 10 bases lying between them. Germline lookup yields CDR1 MNHEY and CDR2 SMNVEV (reference sequence). The CDR3 runs to 15 residues. The CDR3 is CASSSLLSSYNEQFF. The CDR3 nucleotides are TGTGCCAGCAGTTCTCTCCTCAGCTCCTACAATGAGCAGTTCTTC.

DNA of the CDR3: TGTGCCAGCAGCGAGAGTGGGGGTCGGTTGAACACTGAAGCTTTCTTT. Encoded protein: CASSESGGRLNTEAFF. The V and J genes are TRBV9 and TRBJ1-1, with D perhaps TRBD1 (5 bases). V was cut by 3 bases and J by 0 bases, with 15 bases left in between. CDR3 length equals 16 residues. From germline, CDR1 is SGDLS and CDR2 YYNGEE.

The V gene is TRBV7-9, the J gene TRBJ1-4; 7 nucleotides match TRBD1. The CDR3 extends over 14 amino acids. Losses at the gene ends were 3 bases for V and 4 bases for J; bases not matched to a gene: 2. Germline V CDR1 and CDR2: SEHNR, FQNEAQ (reference sequence). CDR3 DNA sequence: TGTGCCAGCAGCTTCCGGGACAGTAATGAAAAACTGTTTTTT. It specifies CASSFRDSNEKLFF. Combining the CDR3 with reference TRBV7-9 and TRBJ1-4 gives the whole variable domain DTGVSQNPRHKITKRGQNVTFRCDPISEHNRLYWYRQTLGQGPEFLTYFQNEAQLEKSRLLSDRFSAERPKGSFSTLEIQRTEQGDSAMYLCASSFRDSNEKLFFGSGTQLSVL.